Listed below are T cell receptor beta chains from one sample, sequenced in a study of shared clonotypes between healthy human individuals. Repertoires were generated with immunoSEQ multiplex PCR, while TCRdb's copy carries only in-frame clones and drops some. The sample gives 2 million to 2.5 million clones, around 95% of which show up once; approximately 0.13% is in the top ten. Material: naive CD4+ T cells sorted from blood. These receptors all stem from a man younger than 35 in good health. Both conserved end residues are part of each CDR3. The D gene is left open where the match is weak. Where a row states a size, it is once, few, many or the class of an expanded clone; other rows omit it.

TRBV5-8	.	.	TRBJ2-7	TGTGCCAGCAGCTTGGTCAGGGCCTACGAGCAGTACTTC	CASSLVRAYEQYF
TRBV5-1	.	.	TRBJ2-2	TGCGCCAGCAGCGAGCAGGGTGGTCACGGGGAGCTGTTTTTT	CASSEQGGHGELFF
TRBV19	.	.	TRBJ1-4	TGTGCCAGTAGTCCTCTACTGGGATCCGAAAAACTGTTTTTT	CASSPLLGSEKLFF
TRBV7-2	.	TRBD1	TRBJ1-2	TGTGCCAGCAGCCATCAGACAGGGTTATATGGCTACACCTTC	CASSHQTGLYGYTF
TRBV6-5	.	.	TRBJ2-5	TGTGCCAGCAAGCTAGGGCCAGCTCAAGAGACCCAGTACTTC	CASKLGPAQETQYF
TRBV5-1	.	.	TRBJ2-2	TGCGCCAGCAGCCCGCCCGAGAGAAGGGTTCTGTTTTTT	CASSPPERRVLFF
TRBV30	.	.	TRBJ2-1	TGTGCCTGGAGAGCGGTAGCGACCAACTCCTACAATGAGCAGTTCTTC	CAWRAVATNSYNEQFF
TRBV7-8	.	TRBD2	TRBJ2-5	TGTGCCAGCAGCCGGGCCGGGGGTAGCGGGAGGAGGAGGGACCAAGAGACCCAGTACTTC	CASSRAGGSGRRRDQETQYF
TRBV4-1	.	.	TRBJ2-3	TGCGCCAGCAGCCACCTCGGTCGGGGTGATGATACGCAGTATTTT	CASSHLGRGDDTQYF
TRBV9	.	.	TRBJ1-5	TGTGCCAGCAGCGTACCAACAGGGAGCAATCAGCCCCAGCATTTT	CASSVPTGSNQPQHF
TRBV28	.	TRBD1	TRBJ2-7	TGTGCCAGCAGGTCAGGGGGCGCGGGGGAGCAGTACTTC	CASRSGGAGEQYF
TRBV27	.	.	TRBJ2-7	TGTGCCAGCGCCCCCCTGCAGCAGTACTTC	CASAPLQQYF
TRBV7-2	.	.	TRBJ1-1	TGTGCCAGCAGCTTACAGGGCGCGGGCACTGAAGCTTTCTTT	CASSLQGAGTEAFF
TRBV7-9	.	TRBD2	TRBJ2-7	TGTGCCAGCAGCAGTAGCGGGACTTACGAGCAGTACTTC	CASSSSGTYEQYF
TRBV6-5	.	TRBD1	TRBJ2-7	TGTGCCAGCAGTCGAGGACAGGGTCCCTACGAGCAGTACTTC	CASSRGQGPYEQYF
TRBV5-1	.	TRBD1	TRBJ2-5	TGCGCCAGCAGCCTAGGGGACAGGGACCAAGAGACCCAGTACTTC	CASSLGDRDQETQYF
TRBV7-2	.	.	TRBJ1-5	TGTGCCAGCAGCTCTGGGGGGGGCAATCAGCCCCAGCATTTT	CASSSGGGNQPQHF
TRBV5-1	.	TRBD1	TRBJ1-2	TGCGCCAGCAGCTCAGGGGGTGAGGGCTACACCTTC	CASSSGGEGYTF
TRBV5-4	once	.	TRBJ1-1	TGTGCCGTTGGGGGATGGGCCGAAGCTTTCTTT	CAVGGWAEAFF
TRBV25-1	.	TRBD2	TRBJ2-3	TGTGCCAGCAGCCCCTATAGCGGGGGAAGCACAGATACGCAGTATTTT	CASSPYSGGSTDTQYF
TRBV30	.	.	TRBJ1-1	TGTGCCTGTAACAGGGATTGGAACACTGAAGCTTTCTTT	CACNRDWNTEAFF
TRBV7-2	.	.	TRBJ1-2	TGTGCCAGCACTGAGAGTAAGCTCGGGCCGTCGGGCTACACCTTC	CASTESKLGPSGYTF
TRBV2	.	.	TRBJ1-4	TGTGCCAGCAGAAGAGGGGCTAATGAAAAACTGTTTTTT	CASRRGANEKLFF
TRBV7-9	.	.	TRBJ1-3	TGTGCCAGCAGCTTCGTAAACACCATATATTTT	CASSFVNTIYF
TRBV2	.	TRBD1	TRBJ1-3	TGTGCCAGCACGGGACAGGGCTCCTCTGGAAACACCATATATTTT	CASTGQGSSGNTIYF
TRBV6-5	once	.	TRBJ2-7	TGTGCCAGCAGTTACGCCGAAAGCTCTTCCTACGGGCAGTACTTC	CASSYAESSSYGQYF
TRBV28	.	.	TRBJ1-2	TGTGCCACCTCGGGCGGCGCTTTCTATGGCTACACCTTC	CATSGGAFYGYTF
TRBV19	once	.	TRBJ1-2	TGTGCCAGTACCGAGAGGGGAGCTAACTATGGCTACACCTTC	CASTERGANYGYTF
TRBV2	.	TRBD1	TRBJ1-1	TGTGCCAGCAGTGAAAGGGCAGGGGGCACCACTGAAGCTTTCTTT	CASSERAGGTTEAFF
TRBV7-2	once	.	TRBJ1-4	TGTGCCAGCAGCCTGCGGCATAATGAAAAACTGTTTTTT	CASSLRHNEKLFF
TRBV9	.	.	TRBJ2-7	TGTGCCAGCAGCGTAGAAGAAAAAGCGCCCGTACAGCAGTACTTC	CASSVEEKAPVQQYF
TRBV7-2	.	.	TRBJ1-3	TGTGCCAGCAGCTTAGCAAGAACCCGGGGAGGACAGTACACCATATATTTT	CASSLARTRGGQYTIYF
TRBV30	.	.	TRBJ1-2	TGTGCCTGGTCCGGCGGACAGAACTATGGCTACACCTTC	CAWSGGQNYGYTF
TRBV10-3	.	TRBD1	TRBJ2-5	TGTGCCGCAAGAAAGACAGGGGGGAGCCAGACCCAGTACTTC	CAARKTGGSQTQYF
TRBV5-4	.	.	TRBJ1-4	TGTGCCAGCAGCTTGCGGGGAACTAATGAAAAACTGTTTTTT	CASSLRGTNEKLFF
TRBV6-5	.	.	TRBJ1-5	TGTGCCAGCAGTTACGGCTTGGGGTTGGGAAATCAGCCCCAGCATTTT	CASSYGLGLGNQPQHF
TRBV19	.	.	TRBJ1-5	TGTGCCAGTAGGCATGCCCAGCATTTT	CASRHAQHF
TRBV6-6	.	.	TRBJ1-1	TGTGCCAGCAGTTACTCAGAGCGACTGAACACTGAAGCTTTCTTT	CASSYSERLNTEAFF
TRBV6-5	.	.	TRBJ2-7	TGTGCCAGCAGTTACGGCAGGGAGCTGTACGAGCAGTACTTC	CASSYGRELYEQYF
TRBV29-1	.	.	TRBJ1-2	TGCAGCGTTGACGGACAGCCTAAGGACCATGGCTACACCTTC	CSVDGQPKDHGYTF
TRBV30	.	.	TRBJ1-1	TGTGCCTGGAGTTATGGAGGGGGGAACGCTTTCTTT	CAWSYGGGNAFF
TRBV30	.	.	TRBJ2-7	TGTGCCGGGGGGTTAGCTCCCTACGAGCAGTACTTC	CAGGLAPYEQYF
TRBV11-2	.	TRBD1	TRBJ2-5	TGTGCCAGCAGCTTAGGAGGACAGGGCGAGACCCAGTACTTC	CASSLGGQGETQYF
TRBV7-2	.	.	TRBJ2-4	TGTGCCAGCAGCTTAGCCCCTAACATTCAGTACTTC	CASSLAPNIQYF
TRBV6-5	.	.	TRBJ2-7	TGTGCCAGCAGACCCACGGGGAGGGGGTACGAGCAGTACTTC	CASRPTGRGYEQYF
TRBV2	.	.	TRBJ1-5	TGTGCCAGCAGTGAAGCGCGGGGTCAGCCCCAGCATTTT	CASSEARGQPQHF
TRBV27	.	.	TRBJ1-2	TGTGCCAGCAGTTTATCGAAGGACTCACAAGGCTACACCTTC	CASSLSKDSQGYTF
TRBV9	.	TRBD2	TRBJ2-3	TGTGCCAGCAGCGTATCCGGGACTAGGGCAGATACGCAGTATTTT	CASSVSGTRADTQYF
TRBV10-1	.	.	TRBJ2-1	TGCGCCAGTGGGACGGGGAATGAGCAGTTCTTC	CASGTGNEQFF
TRBV9	.	TRBD1	TRBJ1-1	TGTGCCAGCAGCATCGGGACAGTGAACACTGAAGCTTTCTTT	CASSIGTVNTEAFF
TRBV6-6	.	TRBD1	TRBJ1-2	TGTGCCAGCAGCCCCCAGGGGGGTGGCTACACCTTC	CASSPQGGGYTF
TRBV4-3	.	TRBD2	TRBJ2-1	TGCGCCAGCAGCCAAGATCGGTCTAGCGGGAGACATGAGCAGTTCTTC	CASSQDRSSGRHEQFF
TRBV7-2	.	.	TRBJ1-6	TGTGCCAGCAGCTTATGGGGCGGGGGGGTAAATTCACCCCTCCACTTT	CASSLWGGGVNSPLHF
TRBV28	.	.	TRBJ1-1	TGTGCCAGCAGTTTTGGCAGGGGACGCACTGAAGCTTTCTTT	CASSFGRGRTEAFF
TRBV5-1	.	.	TRBJ1-6	TGCGCCAGCAGCTTGGTCGGGACCGCAAGCTCCTATAATTCACCCCTCCACTTT	CASSLVGTASSYNSPLHF
TRBV9	.	.	TRBJ2-3	TGTGCCAGCAGCCCCCGACTAGTCGGGGGCACAGATACGCAGTATTTT	CASSPRLVGGTDTQYF